The rows below give T cell receptor beta chains drawn from one sample of a study of cytomegalovirus exposure and HLA in healthy donors. TCRdb keeps only in-frame clones here, not all; method: immunoSEQ multiplex PCR. The sample lists 89,000 or so clones; approximately 93% were seen once. Sequencing was performed on PBMCs. The source of these receptors is a woman aged 25 to 39 in good health and CMV-seropositive. Each CDR3 is given with its conserved first and last residue.

length,V,J,CDR3
15,TRBV11-2,TRBJ1-1,CASSLMGRRNTEAFF
13,TRBV28,TRBJ2-7,CASSLDRVNEQYF
21,TRBV5-1,TRBJ1-3,CASSLRAAGTGGTSVGNTIYF
13,TRBV28,TRBJ2-3,CASIPGGKSTQYF
15,TRBV30,TRBJ1-5,CAWSRETAYNQPQHF
15,TRBV19,TRBJ2-2,CASSIRERSTGELFF
12,TRBV2,TRBJ1-5,CASGTYNQPQHF
13,TRBV11-2,TRBJ2-7,CASSLHPVYEQYF
18,TRBV9,TRBJ1-3,CASSPQAGARSSGNTIYF
13,TRBV7-2,TRBJ2-1,CASSLPTSNEQFF
16,TRBV19,TRBJ1-1,CASSIGTGRVGTEAFF
15,TRBV19,TRBJ2-7,CASSLRTSVLYEQYF
15,TRBV18,TRBJ2-7,CASSLGQGMAYEQYF
14,TRBV5-4,TRBJ2-5,CASSLEGPQETQYF
10,TRBV20-1,TRBJ1-2,CSAARTDYTF
15,TRBV6-5,TRBJ2-7,CASSLGDWTEYEQYF
15,TRBV19,TRBJ1-1,CASSIGDRANTEAFF
16,TRBV19,TRBJ2-3,CASSMRGGRAADTQYF
14,TRBV6-1,TRBJ1-5,CASSQEEGNQPQHF
15,TRBV6-4,TRBJ2-1,CASSDGTSDYNEQFF
16,TRBV7-2,TRBJ2-5,CASSLGGLAGRETQYF
15,TRBV27,TRBJ2-5,CASSLSLADQETQYF
13,TRBV10-2,TRBJ2-5,CASSGLEEETQYF
15,TRBV10-3,TRBJ1-5,CAISENNRGGQPQHF
15,TRBV19,TRBJ2-7,CASSIRGIPSYEQYF
16,TRBV15,TRBJ2-6,CATSRSGGSGANVLTF
14,TRBV15,TRBJ2-3,CATSRVGREDTQYF
17,TRBV2,TRBJ1-4,CASSDSQLASRGEKLFF
14,TRBV18,TRBJ2-1,CASSIGASVNEQFF
15,TRBV27,TRBJ1-4,CASSLSGQTNEKLFF
16,TRBV19,TRBJ2-1,CASSIDRGGSRSEQFF
13,TRBV2,TRBJ2-1,CASTNVLGAEQFF
16,TRBV5-4,TRBJ2-1,CASSGPLGGKGNEQFF
14,TRBV10-3,TRBJ1-3,CAISAVRSGNTIYF
16,TRBV5-4,TRBJ2-1,CASSLGGGTVYNEQFF
13,TRBV2,TRBJ2-2,CASRGSRTGELFF
14,TRBV18,TRBJ2-5,CASSPPTGGETQYF
15,TRBV6-6,TRBJ2-7,CASSYRHRHSPEQYF
16,TRBV11-2,TRBJ2-1,CASSDRWAGPYNEQFF
15,TRBV4-1,TRBJ2-5,CASSQSTEFVLSQYF
15,TRBV7-2,TRBJ2-7,CASSLGSGGDYEQYF
15,TRBV9,TRBJ2-1,CASSSGTSGGNEQFF
15,TRBV19,TRBJ2-1,CASTPSISSYNEQFF
15,TRBV10-3,TRBJ2-2,CAISGKSVNTGELFF
15,TRBV19,TRBJ2-7,CASSIQTSGSYEQYF
15,TRBV5-1,TRBJ1-3,CASSLDQGVWNTIYF
15,TRBV5-1,TRBJ1-4,CASSLVAGEVEKLFF
17,TRBV9,TRBJ2-2,CASSVAGIPRETGELFF
15,TRBV28,TRBJ1-4,CASSLGSGDNEKLFF
14,TRBV28,TRBJ1-5,CASTPDRSNQPQHF
15,TRBV7-9,TRBJ2-3,CATNELAKGTDTQYF
13,TRBV30,TRBJ1-1,CAWGDRLNTEAFF
13,TRBV30,TRBJ2-7,CALSRDSFYEQYF
16,TRBV7-8,TRBJ1-2,CASSIRDRFSNYGYTF